Below are 8 T cell receptor beta chains sequenced from a single sample in a study of neoadjuvant anti-PD-1 for oral cavity cancer. Profiled with immunoSEQ multiplex PCR; TCRdb holds only in-frame clones, not every one. The sample carries roughly 7,000 clones, just over 75% recorded once. Sequences were derived from PBMCs, sampled before nivolumab (anti-PD-1) treatment. The source of these receptors is a person aged 35-80 years with oral cavity squamous cell carcinoma.

The chain combines TRBV5-1 with TRBJ2-7; 7 nucleotides match TRBD1. The V gene end was trimmed by 2 bases and the J gene end by 5 bases; junction bases not matched to a gene: 1. The CDR3 covers 12 residues. Germline V gives CDR1 SGHRS, CDR2 YFSETQ. The CDR3 nucleotides are TGCGCCAGCAGCTTCGACAGGGACGAGCAGTACTTC. Translating it yields CASSFDRDEQYF.

V is TRBV27 and J is TRBJ2-7; 9 bases align to TRBD2. In germline, CDR1 is MNHEY, CDR2 SMNVEV (reference sequence). Losses at the gene ends were 0 bases for V and 4 bases for J; bases not matched to a gene: 13. The CDR3 extends over 18 amino acids. CDR3 coding DNA: TGTGCCAGCAGTTTATCCTATCCCTCGGCGGGGGGGCGTTACGAGCAGTACTTC. It translates to CASSLSYPSAGGRYEQYF.

J is TRBJ2-5 and V is TRBV19, with D possibly being TRBD1 (6 bases). V was shortened by 8 bases and J by 2 bases, with 12 bases between the two germline ends. This CDR3 has 13 amino acids. Germline-derived CDR1 and CDR2 are LNHDA and SQIVND (reference sequence). CDR3 region: CASADRSQETQYF. The CDR3 coding sequence is TGTGCCAGTGCCGACAGGAGTCAAGAGACCCAGTACTTC.

The chain uses TRBV5-1 and TRBJ2-1; 9 bases map to TRBD1. Germline values: CDR1 SGHRS, CDR2 YFSETQ. V lost 0 bases to trimming and J lost 6 bases; unmatched junction nucleotides: 7. The CDR3 is 16 residues long. In nucleotides, the CDR3 is TGCGCCAGCAGCTTGGTAGGGGACAGGGCCGTCAATGAGCAGTTCTTC. Amino acid sequence: CASSLVGDRAVNEQFF. Combining the CDR3 with reference TRBV5-1 and TRBJ2-1 gives the whole variable domain KAGVTQTPRYLIKTRGQQVTLSCSPISGHRSVSWYQQTPGQGLQFLFEYFSETQRNKGNFPGRFSGRQFSNSRSEMNVSTLELGDSALYLCASSLVGDRAVNEQFFGPGTRLTVL.

This clone was observed once. The CDR3 region has the DNA TGTGCCAGCAGGAGGGCCCAAAACGCCAAAAACATTCAGTACTTC. This codes for CASRRAQNAKNIQYF. This sequence joins TRBV6-5 and TRBJ2-4, with D possibly matching TRBD2 (5 bases). The CDR3 runs to 15 residues. Looked up from germline, CDR1 is MNHEY and CDR2 is SVGAGI. V lost 6 bases and J 1 base, leaving 13 bases between the germline ends.

V usage is TRBV7-9 and J usage is TRBJ2-7; TRBD2 agrees at 8 bases. J was trimmed by 3 bases and V by 5 bases; bases with no gene match: 12. The CDR3 has 16 residues. The germline CDR1 and CDR2 sequences are SEHNR and FQNEAQ (reference sequence). CDR3 amino acids: CASSPAGSSGIYEQYF. The CDR3 DNA reads as TGTGCCAGCAGCCCCGCGGGGAGTAGCGGGATCTACGAGCAGTACTTC.

This clone was counted between two and nine times. The gene calls are TRBV5-6 and TRBJ1-2; 7 bases line up with TRBD1. This CDR3 comprises 15 residues. V was pared by 3 bases and J by 6 bases, with 11 bases of the junction left unmatched. Germline V gene sequence: CDR1 SGHDT, CDR2 YYEEEE. The CDR3 sequence: CASSSSQGFWDGYTF. The CDR3 DNA follows: TGTGCCAGCAGCTCGTCACAGGGGTTTTGGGATGGCTACACCTTC.

This chain uses TRBV27 with TRBJ1-6, with 7 bases that match TRBD1. Germline V gene lookup returns CDR1 MNHEY and CDR2 SMNVEV (reference sequence). With 6 bases clipped from V and 7 bases from J, the junction kept 9 bases outside the gene matches. The CDR3 totals 15 residues. The CDR3 region is CASRNSGTENSPLHF. CDR3 DNA sequence: TGTGCCAGCAGAAATTCCGGGACAGAGAATTCACCCCTCCACTTT.